A selection of T cell receptor beta chains follows, all from one sample in a study of T cell responses to AZD1222 COVID-19 vaccine. TCRdb keeps only in-frame clones here, not all; method: immunoSEQ multiplex PCR. The profile shows about 100,000 clones, more than 80% of them singletons. The material was peripheral blood, obtained on day 0 of AZD1222 vaccination. These receptors were collected from an adult in good health. Each CDR3 is given with its conserved first and last residue. The D gene is left open where the match is weak. A row's size may be missing; if present it is once, few, many or a size class.

d_call,j_call,clone_size,cdr3_length,v_call,cdr3_nt,cdr3_aa
NA,TRBJ1-1,NA,13,TRBV7-9,TGTGCCAGCAGCGCCTGGACGAACACTGAAGCTTTCTTT,CASSAWTNTEAFF
TRBD2,TRBJ2-7,NA,14,TRBV7-2,TGTGCCAGCAGCTTAGCCGCGGGAGCCTACGAGCAGTACTTC,CASSLAAGAYEQYF
NA,TRBJ1-5,NA,14,TRBV19,TGTGCCAGTAGTTTACAGGGCGCCAATGAACCCCAGCATTTT,CASSLQGANEPQHF
NA,TRBJ1-4,NA,15,TRBV10-3,TGTGCCATCAGTGAGTCTGTGAGTAGGAATGAAAAACTGTTTTTT,CAISESVSRNEKLFF
NA,TRBJ1-6,NA,14,TRBV27,TGTGCCAGCAGTTCCCCAGTTTATAATTCACCCCTCCACTTT,CASSSPVYNSPLHF
TRBD2,TRBJ2-2,NA,15,TRBV27,TGTGCCAGCAGCCGAGCGGGAGGTCTTACCGGGGAGCTGTTTTTT,CASSRAGGLTGELFF
NA,TRBJ1-3,once,12,TRBV12-3/TRBV12-4,TGTGCCAGCAGCCGTCCCGGAAACACCATATATTTT,CASSRPGNTIYF
TRBD2,TRBJ2-1,once,13,TRBV2,TGTGCCATCGGACTAGCGGGAGCCAATGAGCAGTTCTTC,CAIGLAGANEQFF
NA,TRBJ2-3,NA,14,TRBV4-3,TGCGCCAGCAGCCAAGCCTACAGCACAGATACGCAGTATTTT,CASSQAYSTDTQYF
TRBD1,TRBJ2-2,NA,15,TRBV24-1,TGTGCCACCAGTGATCAGGGGGTTAACACCGGGGAGCTGTTTTTT,CATSDQGVNTGELFF